These T cell receptor beta chains were read from a single sample in a study of T cell repertoires in cytomegalovirus infection. One entry per CDR3 protein results from TCRdb running MiXCR on the reads. This sample carries nearly 550,000 distinct CDR3 sequences, approximately 15% of them seen once, and the ten largest clones take more than 20%. Sequencing input: CD8+ T cells from PBMCs. Every receptor here comes from a human donor in good health (CMV status not recorded). Some clones in this sample may be carry-over from other donors' samples. Each CDR3 is given with its conserved first and last residue. D genes are given only for firm matches. The listing skips clone size in some rows; elsewhere it reads once, few, many or a size class.

cdr3_aa | cdr3_nt | d_call | j_call | clone_size | v_call
CATAEREWTDTQYF | TGTGCCACGGCGGAGCGGGAGTGGACAGATACGCAGTATTTT | TRBD2 | TRBJ2-3 | - | TRBV19
CASSTQLTGNTIYF | TGTGCCAGCAGTACCCAGCTCACTGGAAACACCATATATTTT | - | TRBJ1-3 | few | TRBV27
CSATEGTGELFF | TGCAGTGCCACGGAGGGCACCGGGGAGCTGTTTTTT | - | TRBJ2-2 | - | TRBV20-1
CASRNRWTGVNTEAFF | TGTGCCAGTCGTAATCGGTGGACAGGGGTGAACACTGAAGCTTTCTTT | TRBD1 | TRBJ1-1 | few | TRBV19
CASSPYLAGGPKDTQYF | TGTGCCAGCAGCCCTTACTTAGCGGGGGGGCCGAAAGATACGCAGTATTTT | TRBD2 | TRBJ2-3 | - | TRBV7-9
CASSDHRVTEAFF | TGTGCCAGCAGTGATCACAGGGTTACTGAAGCTTTCTTT | - | TRBJ1-1 | many | TRBV6-1
CASSVAGIGQPQHF | TGTGCCAGCAGCGTAGCAGGGATAGGTCAGCCCCAGCATTTT | - | TRBJ1-5 | - | TRBV9
CASRSGTGYNQPQHF | TGTGCCAGCAGGTCCGGGACAGGGTACAATCAGCCCCAGCATTTT | TRBD1 | TRBJ1-5 | many | TRBV27
CSAREGDRGYRDTQYF | TGCAGTGCTAGAGAGGGGGATAGAGGGTACAGAGATACGCAGTATTTT | - | TRBJ2-3 | few | TRBV20-1
CASSLVSTGVTDTQYF | TGTGCCAGCAGCTTAGTGTCGACAGGGGTGACAGATACGCAGTATTTT | TRBD1 | TRBJ2-3 | many | TRBV7-2
CASSLIGADTEAFF | TGTGCCAGCAGCTTAATAGGGGCCGACACTGAAGCTTTCTTT | - | TRBJ1-1 | few | TRBV7-3
CATLTGGTEAFF | TGTGCCACCCTAACTGGAGGGACTGAAGCTTTCTTT | - | TRBJ1-1 | - | TRBV19
CASSQDLTIPQPQHF | TGCGCCAGCAGCCAAGATTTGACAATACCTCAGCCCCAGCATTTT | - | TRBJ1-5 | few | TRBV4-1
CASSLSGSDPDKTYGYTF | TGTGCCAGCAGTTTATCAGGTTCGGACCCGGACAAAACCTATGGCTACACCTTC | - | TRBJ1-2 | many | TRBV28
CASSSPEGGYGYTF | TGTGCCAGCAGTTCCCCCGAAGGGGGTTATGGCTACACCTTC | - | TRBJ1-2 | - | TRBV27
CASSQATVVEQYF | TGTGCCAGCAGTCAGGCTACGGTCGTCGAGCAGTACTTC | - | TRBJ2-7 | many | TRBV28
CATSDKRSAVSSYNEQFF | TGTGCCACCAGTGATAAGCGGTCGGCCGTTAGCTCCTACAATGAGCAGTTCTTC | - | TRBJ2-1 | many | TRBV24-1